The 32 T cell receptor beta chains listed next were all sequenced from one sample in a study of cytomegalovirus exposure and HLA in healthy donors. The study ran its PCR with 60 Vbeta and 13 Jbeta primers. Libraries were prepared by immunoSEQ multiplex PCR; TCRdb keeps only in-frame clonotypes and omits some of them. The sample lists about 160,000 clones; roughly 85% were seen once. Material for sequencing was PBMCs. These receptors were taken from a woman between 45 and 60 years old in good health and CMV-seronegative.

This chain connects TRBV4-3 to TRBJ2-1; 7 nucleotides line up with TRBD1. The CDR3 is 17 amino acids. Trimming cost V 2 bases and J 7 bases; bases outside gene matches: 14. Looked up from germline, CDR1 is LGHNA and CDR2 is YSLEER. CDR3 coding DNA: TGCGCCAGCAGCCAACTAACACAGGGGTTCATGCGGAATGAGCAGTTCTTC. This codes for CASSQLTQGFMRNEQFF.

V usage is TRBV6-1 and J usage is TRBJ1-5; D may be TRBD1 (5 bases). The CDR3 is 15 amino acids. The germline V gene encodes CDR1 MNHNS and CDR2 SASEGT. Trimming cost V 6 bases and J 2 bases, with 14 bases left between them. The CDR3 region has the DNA TGTGCCAGCAGGAGGGGCGGGGGACGCAATCAGCCCCAGCATTTT. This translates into CASRRGGGRNQPQHF.

This CDR3 reads CASSSGQGIAIYF. In DNA form, the CDR3 reads TGTGCCAGCAGTTCGGGACAGGGAATTGCCATATATTTT. The chain uses TRBV6-6 and TRBJ1-3, with TRBD1 matching over 9 bases. The germline V gene has CDR1 MNHNY and CDR2 SVGAGI (reference sequence). The CDR3 spans 13 residues. After removal of 4 bases from V and 11 bases from J, the junction contained 6 bases not matched to a gene.

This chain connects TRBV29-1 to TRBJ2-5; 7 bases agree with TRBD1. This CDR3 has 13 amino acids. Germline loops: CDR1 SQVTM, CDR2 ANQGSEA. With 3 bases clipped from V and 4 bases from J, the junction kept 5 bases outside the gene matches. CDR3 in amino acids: CSVETGLRETQYF. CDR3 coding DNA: TGCAGCGTTGAGACAGGGCTCAGAGAGACCCAGTACTTC.

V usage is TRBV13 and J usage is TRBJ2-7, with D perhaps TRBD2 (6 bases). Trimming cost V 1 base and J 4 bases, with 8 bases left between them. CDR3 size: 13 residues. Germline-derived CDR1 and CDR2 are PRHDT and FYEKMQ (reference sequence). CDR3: CASSLAGTYEQYF. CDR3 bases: TGTGCCAGCAGCTTAGCGGGGACTTACGAGCAGTACTTC.

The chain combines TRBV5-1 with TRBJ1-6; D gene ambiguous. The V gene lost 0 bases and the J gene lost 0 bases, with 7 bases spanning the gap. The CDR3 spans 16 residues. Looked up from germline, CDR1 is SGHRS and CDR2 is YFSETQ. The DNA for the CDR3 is TGCGCCAGCAGCTTGGGGTATAGCTCCTATAATTCACCCCTCCACTTT. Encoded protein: CASSLGYSSYNSPLHF.

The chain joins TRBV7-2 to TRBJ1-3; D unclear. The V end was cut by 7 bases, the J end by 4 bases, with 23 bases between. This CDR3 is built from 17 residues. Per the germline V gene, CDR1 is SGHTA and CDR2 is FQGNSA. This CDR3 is CASTRRLTGVGGNTIYF. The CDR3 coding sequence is TGTGCCAGCACCCGACGCCTTACCGGGGTAGGGGGAAACACCATATATTTT.

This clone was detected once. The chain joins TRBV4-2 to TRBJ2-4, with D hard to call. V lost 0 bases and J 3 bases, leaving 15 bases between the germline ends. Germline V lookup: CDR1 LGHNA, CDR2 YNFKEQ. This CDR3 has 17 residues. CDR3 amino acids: CASSQDRGESLKNIQYF. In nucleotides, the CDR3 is TGTGCCAGCAGCCAAGATCGAGGAGAGTCCCTCAAAAACATTCAGTACTTC.

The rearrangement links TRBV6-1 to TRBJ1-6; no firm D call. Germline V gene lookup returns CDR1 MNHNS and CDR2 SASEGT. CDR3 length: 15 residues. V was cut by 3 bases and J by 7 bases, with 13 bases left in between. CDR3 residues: CASSDLRGTNSPLHF. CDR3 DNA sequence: TGTGCCAGCAGTGACCTCCGGGGAACCAATTCACCCCTCCACTTT.

CDR3 sequence: CASSLSLSYNEQFF. The CDR3 region has the DNA TGTGCCAGCAGCTTATCTCTCAGTTACAATGAGCAGTTCTTC. The chain joins TRBV7-6 to TRBJ2-1; D gene unclear. Deletions cut 2 bases from V and 4 bases from J, with 9 bases between. Per the germline V gene, CDR1 is SGHVS and CDR2 is FNYEAQ. This CDR3 has 14 amino acids. The full variable domain, in which reference TRBV7-6 and TRBJ2-1 provide the parts outside the CDR3, is GAGVSQSPRYKVTKRGQDVALRCDPISGHVSLYWYRQALGQGPEFLTYFNYEAQQDKSGLPNDRFSAERPEGSISTLTIQRTEQRDSAMYRCASSLSLSYNEQFFGPGTRLTVL.

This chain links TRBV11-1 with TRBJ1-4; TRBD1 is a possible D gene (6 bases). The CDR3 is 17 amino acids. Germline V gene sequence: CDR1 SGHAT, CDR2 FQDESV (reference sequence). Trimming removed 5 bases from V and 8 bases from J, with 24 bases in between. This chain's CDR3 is CASSPGHRPPSWEKLFF. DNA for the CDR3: TGTGCCAGCAGCCCGGGACACCGGCCCCCCTCATGGGAAAAACTGTTTTTT.

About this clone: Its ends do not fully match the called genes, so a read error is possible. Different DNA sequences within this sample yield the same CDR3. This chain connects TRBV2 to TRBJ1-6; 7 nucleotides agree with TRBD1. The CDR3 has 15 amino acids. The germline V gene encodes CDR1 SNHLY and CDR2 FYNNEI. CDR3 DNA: TGTGCCAGCAGTGAGGAGACAGGGTATAATTCCCCCCTCCACTTT. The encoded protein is CASSEETGYNSPLHF.

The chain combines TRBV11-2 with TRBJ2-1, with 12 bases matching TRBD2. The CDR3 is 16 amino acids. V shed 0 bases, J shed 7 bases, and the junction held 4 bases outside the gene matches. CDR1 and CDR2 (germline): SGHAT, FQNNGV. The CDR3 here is CASSLEGLAGPNEQFF. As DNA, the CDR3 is TGTGCCAGCAGCTTAGAGGGACTAGCGGGTCCAAATGAGCAGTTCTTC. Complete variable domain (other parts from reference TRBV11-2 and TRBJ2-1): EAGVAQSPRYKIIEKRQSVAFWCNPISGHATLYWYQQILGQGPKLLIQFQNNGVVDDSQLPKDRFSAERLKGVDSTLKIQPAKLEDSAVYLCASSLEGLAGPNEQFFGPGTRLTVL.

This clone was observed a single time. CDR3 loop: CASSLPQGLGYTF. The CDR3 region has the DNA TGTGCCAGCAGTTTACCCCAGGGATTAGGCTACACCTTC. The rearrangement joins TRBV28 to TRBJ1-2, with TRBD1 as a possible D gene (5 bases). The CDR3 extends over 13 amino acids. The V gene's germline CDR1 is MDHEN and CDR2 SYDVKM. Trimming shortened V by 2 bases and J by 8 bases, and 12 bases separated the two germline ends.

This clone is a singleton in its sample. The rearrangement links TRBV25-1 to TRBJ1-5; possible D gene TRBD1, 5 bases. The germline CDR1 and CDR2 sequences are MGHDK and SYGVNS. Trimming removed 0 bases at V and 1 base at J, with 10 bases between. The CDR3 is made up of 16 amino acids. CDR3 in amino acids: CASSEYKGSSNQPQHF. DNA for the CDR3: TGTGCCAGCAGTGAATATAAGGGGTCGAGCAATCAGCCCCAGCATTTT.

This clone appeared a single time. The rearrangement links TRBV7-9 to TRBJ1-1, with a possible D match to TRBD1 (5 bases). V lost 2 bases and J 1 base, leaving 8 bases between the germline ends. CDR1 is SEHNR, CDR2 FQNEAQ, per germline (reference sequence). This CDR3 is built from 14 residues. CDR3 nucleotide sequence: TGTGCCAGCAGCTTAATGCAGGGGAACACTGAAGCTTTCTTT. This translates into CASSLMQGNTEAFF.

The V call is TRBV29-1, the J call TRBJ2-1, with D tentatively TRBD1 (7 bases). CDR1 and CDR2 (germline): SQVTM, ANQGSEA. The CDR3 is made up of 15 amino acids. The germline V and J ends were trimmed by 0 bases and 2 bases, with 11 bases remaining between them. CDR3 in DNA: TGCAGCGTTGAAGATGGGGGGACAGCCTACAATGAGCAGTTCTTC. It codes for CSVEDGGTAYNEQFF.

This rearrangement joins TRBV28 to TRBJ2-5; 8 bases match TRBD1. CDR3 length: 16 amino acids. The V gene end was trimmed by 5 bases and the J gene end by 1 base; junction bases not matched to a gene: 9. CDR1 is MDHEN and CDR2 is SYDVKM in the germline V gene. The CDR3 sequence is CASSQGQGLRQETQYF. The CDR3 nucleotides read TGTGCCAGCAGTCAAGGACAGGGATTACGCCAAGAGACCCAGTACTTC.

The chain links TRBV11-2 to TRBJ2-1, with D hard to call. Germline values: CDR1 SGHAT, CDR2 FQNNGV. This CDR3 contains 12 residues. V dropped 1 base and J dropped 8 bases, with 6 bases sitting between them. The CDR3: CASSLVADEQFF. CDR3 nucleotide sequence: TGTGCCAGCAGCTTAGTCGCGGATGAGCAGTTCTTC.

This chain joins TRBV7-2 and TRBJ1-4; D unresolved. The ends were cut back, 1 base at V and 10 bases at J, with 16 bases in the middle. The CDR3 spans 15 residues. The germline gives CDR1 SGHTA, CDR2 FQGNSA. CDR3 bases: TGTGCCAGCAGCTTAGAGGGCCCGCCGGAGGGAAAACTGTTTTTT. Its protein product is CASSLEGPPEGKLFF.

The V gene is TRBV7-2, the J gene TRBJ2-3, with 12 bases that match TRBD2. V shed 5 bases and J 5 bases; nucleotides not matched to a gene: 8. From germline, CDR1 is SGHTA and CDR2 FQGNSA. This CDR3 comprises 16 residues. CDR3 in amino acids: CASSNRLAGVGDTQYF. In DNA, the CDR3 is TGTGCCAGCAGCAATAGACTAGCGGGAGTAGGAGATACGCAGTATTTT.

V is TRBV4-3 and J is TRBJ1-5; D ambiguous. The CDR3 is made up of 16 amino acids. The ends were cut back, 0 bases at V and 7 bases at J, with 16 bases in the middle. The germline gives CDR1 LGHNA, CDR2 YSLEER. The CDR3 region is CASSQDFTAISQPQHF. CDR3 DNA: TGCGCCAGCAGCCAAGATTTCACAGCAATCAGCCAGCCCCAGCATTTT.

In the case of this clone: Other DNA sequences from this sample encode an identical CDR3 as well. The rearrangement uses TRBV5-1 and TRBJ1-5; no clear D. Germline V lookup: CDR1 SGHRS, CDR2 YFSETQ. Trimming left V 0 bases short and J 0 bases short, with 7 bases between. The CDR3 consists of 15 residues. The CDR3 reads CASSLDSYSNQPQHF. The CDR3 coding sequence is TGCGCCAGCAGCTTGGACAGTTATAGCAATCAGCCCCAGCATTTT.

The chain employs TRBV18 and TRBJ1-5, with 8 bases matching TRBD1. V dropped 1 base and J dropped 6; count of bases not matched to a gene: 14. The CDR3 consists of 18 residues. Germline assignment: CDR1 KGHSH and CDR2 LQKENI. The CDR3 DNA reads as TGTGCCAGCTCACCACTCGCTGTGGCACAGGGGGTGGCTCAGCCCCAGCATTTT. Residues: CASSPLAVAQGVAQPQHF. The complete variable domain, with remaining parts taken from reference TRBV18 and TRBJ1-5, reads NAGVMQNPRHLVRRRGQEARLRCSPMKGHSHVYWYRQLPEEGLKFMVYLQKENIIDESGMPKERFSAEFPKEGPSILRIQQVVRGDSAAYFCASSPLAVAQGVAQPQHFGDGTRLSIL.

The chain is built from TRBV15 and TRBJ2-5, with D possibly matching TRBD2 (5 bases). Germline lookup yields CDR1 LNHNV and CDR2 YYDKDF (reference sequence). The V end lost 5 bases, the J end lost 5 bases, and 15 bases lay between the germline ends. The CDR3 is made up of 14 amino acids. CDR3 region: CATSPRATGETQYF. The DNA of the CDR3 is TGTGCCACCAGCCCCCGGGCCACGGGGGAGACCCAGTACTTC. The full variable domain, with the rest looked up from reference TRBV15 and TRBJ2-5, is DAMVIQNPRYQVTQFGKPVTLSCSQTLNHNVMYWYQQKSSQAPKLLFHYYDKDFNNEADTPDNFQSRRPNTSFCFLDIRSPGLGDTAMYLCATSPRATGETQYFGPGTRLLVL.

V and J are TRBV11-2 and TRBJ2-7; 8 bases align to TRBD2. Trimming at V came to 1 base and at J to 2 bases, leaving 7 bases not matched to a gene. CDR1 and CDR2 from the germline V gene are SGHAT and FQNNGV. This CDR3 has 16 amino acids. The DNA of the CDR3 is TGTGCCAGCAGCTTAGTGTTGGCGGGGGGCCCCTACGAGCAGTACTTC. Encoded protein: CASSLVLAGGPYEQYF.

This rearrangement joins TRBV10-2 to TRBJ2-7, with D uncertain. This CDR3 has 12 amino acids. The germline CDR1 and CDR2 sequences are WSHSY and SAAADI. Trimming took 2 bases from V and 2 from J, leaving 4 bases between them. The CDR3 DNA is TGCGCCAGCAGTGAGGAGACCTACGAGCAGTACTTC. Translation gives CASSEETYEQYF.

The CDR3 DNA is TGCGCCAGCAGTCAATCATGGCTAGTGGGCACAGATACGCAGTATTTT. The encoded protein is CASSQSWLVGTDTQYF. This rearrangement joins TRBV23-1 to TRBJ2-3; D is undetermined. TRBV23-1 is an ORF; its function is uncertain. V lost 0 bases to trimming and J lost 1 base, with 11 bases between them. The CDR3 spans 16 residues.

CDR3: CASSLLAGGPNTQYF. The DNA for the CDR3 is TGTGCCAGCAGCTTACTAGCGGGAGGGCCGAATACGCAGTATTTT. This rearrangement joins TRBV5-4 to TRBJ2-3, with 13 bases identical to TRBD2. V shed 2 bases, J shed 7 bases, and the junction held 4 bases outside the gene matches. Germline V lookup: CDR1 SGHNT, CDR2 YYREEE (reference sequence). The CDR3 loop spans 15 amino acids.

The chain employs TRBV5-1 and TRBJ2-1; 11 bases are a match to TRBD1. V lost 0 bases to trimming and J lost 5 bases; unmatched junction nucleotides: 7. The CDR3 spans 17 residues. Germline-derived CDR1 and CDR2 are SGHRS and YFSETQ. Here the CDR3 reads CASSLGPSGQGDNEQFF. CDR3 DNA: TGCGCCAGCAGCTTGGGGCCTTCGGGACAGGGGGACAATGAGCAGTTCTTC.

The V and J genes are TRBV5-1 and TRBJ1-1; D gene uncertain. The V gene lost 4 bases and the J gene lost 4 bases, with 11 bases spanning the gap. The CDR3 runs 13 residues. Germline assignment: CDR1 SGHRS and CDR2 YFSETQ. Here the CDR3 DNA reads TGCGCCAGCAGCAGGGAGGGAAGCACTGAAGCTTTCTTT. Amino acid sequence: CASSREGSTEAFF.

In nucleotides, the CDR3 is TGTGCCAGCAGTCTCTCCTACGAGCAGTACTTC. This sequence encodes CASSLSYEQYF. The genes are TRBV2 and TRBJ2-7; D gene ambiguous. The length of the CDR3 is 11 residues. V was cut by 5 bases and J by 0 bases, with 2 bases left in between. Germline V gene data show CDR1 as SNHLY and CDR2 as FYNNEI. Full variable domain (rest looked up from reference TRBV2 and TRBJ2-7): EPEVTQTPSHQVTQMGQEVILRCVPISNHLYFYWYRQILGQKVEFLVSFYNNEISEKSEIFDDQFSVERPDGSNFTLKIRSTKLEDSAMYFCASSLSYEQYFGPGTRLTVT.